The clone carrying this T cell receptor beta chain was recorded at least ten times. Germline CDR1 ENHRY, CDR2 SYGVKD. V trimming: 11 bases; J trimming: 3 bases; junction bases outside the gene matches: 11. The CDR3 is made up of 15 amino acids. The data derive from a study of T cells after yellow fever vaccination. TCRdb fed the 5' RACE reads into MiXCR, producing one record per CDR3 protein. Of about 180,000 distinct CDR3 sequences listed, roughly 6.2% are singletons. This clonotype was obtained from a man aged 18 to 29 who received the YFV17D yellow fever vaccine. The sample in question was CD4+ T cells sorted from PBMCs, obtained on the day of the first yellow fever vaccination. V is TRBV10-3 and J is TRBJ2-2; 8 nucleotides line up with TRBD1. The chain's CDR3 is CAVLRGQVDTGELFF. The CDR3, as DNA: TGTGCCGTCCTACGGGGACAGGTGGACACCGGGGAGCTGTTTTTT.